This T cell receptor (beta chain) was retrieved from a study of T cells after yellow fever vaccination. Study-level information: Fractions of low cell number were prepared using SMART-Seq v4 Ultra Low Input.

Trimming removed 0 bases at V and 4 bases at J, with 15 bases between. This CDR3 has 16 amino acids. The germline gives CDR1 MGHRA, CDR2 YSYEKL. A single record per CDR3 protein comes from TCRdb applying MiXCR to the 5' RACE reads. The table records 250,000 to 350,000 distinct CDR3 sequences, roughly 6.8% of them present only once. The chain combines TRBV4-1 with TRBJ1-2; possible D gene TRBD1, 6 bases. This clonotype was obtained from a young man who received the YFV17D yellow fever vaccine. The sample here was PBMCs, taken approximately 40 days after the first yellow fever vaccination. This CDR3 reads CASSQDEGGISYGYTF. In DNA, the CDR3 is TGCGCCAGCAGCCAAGATGAGGGGGGCATATCCTATGGCTACACCTTC.